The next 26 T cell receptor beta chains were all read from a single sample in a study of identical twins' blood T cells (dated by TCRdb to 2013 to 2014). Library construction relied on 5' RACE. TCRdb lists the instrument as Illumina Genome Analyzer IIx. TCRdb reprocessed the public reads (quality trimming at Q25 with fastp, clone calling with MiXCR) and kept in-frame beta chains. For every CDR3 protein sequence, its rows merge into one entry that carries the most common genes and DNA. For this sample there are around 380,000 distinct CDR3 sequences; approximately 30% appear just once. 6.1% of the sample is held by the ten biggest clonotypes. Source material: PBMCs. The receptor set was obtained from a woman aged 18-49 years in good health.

CDR3 region: CASSSGLRTEAFF. CDR3 DNA: TGTGCCAGCAGCTCAGGATTGAGGACTGAAGCTTTCTTT. This chain joins TRBV12-3 or TRBV12-4 and TRBJ1-1; D unresolved. V dropped 6 bases and J dropped 5 bases, with 13 bases sitting between them. This CDR3 has 13 residues.

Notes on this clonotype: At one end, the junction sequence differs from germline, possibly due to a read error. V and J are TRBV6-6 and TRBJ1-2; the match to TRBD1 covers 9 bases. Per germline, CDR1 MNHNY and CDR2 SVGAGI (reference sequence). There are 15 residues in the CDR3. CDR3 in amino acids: CAGSPRDRVNYGYTF. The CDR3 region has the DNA TGTGCCGGCAGTCCCCGGGACAGGGTGAACTATGGCTACACCTTC.

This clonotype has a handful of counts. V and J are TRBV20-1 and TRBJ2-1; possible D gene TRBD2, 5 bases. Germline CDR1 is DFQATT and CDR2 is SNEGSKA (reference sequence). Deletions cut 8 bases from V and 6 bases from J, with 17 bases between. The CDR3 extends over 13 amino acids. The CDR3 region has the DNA TGCAGTTCTGCGTACTCCGGGGTCAATGAGCAGTTCTTC. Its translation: CSSAYSGVNEQFF.

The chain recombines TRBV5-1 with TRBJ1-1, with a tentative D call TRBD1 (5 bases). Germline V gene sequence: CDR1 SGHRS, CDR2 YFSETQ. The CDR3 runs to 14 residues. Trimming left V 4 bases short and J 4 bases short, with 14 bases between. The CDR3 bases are TGCGCCAGCAGCCCGGGACGGGGCAGCACTGAAGCTTTCTTT. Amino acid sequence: CASSPGRGSTEAFF.

CDR3 coding DNA: TGTGCCAGCAGCTTTGCAGGGAATCTAGCCAAAAACATTCAGTACTTC. Its protein product is CASSFAGNLAKNIQYF. The chain employs TRBV7-2 and TRBJ2-4; tentatively, D is TRBD1 (5 bases). Trimming left V 3 bases short and J 0 bases short, with 12 bases between. The germline V gene encodes CDR1 SGHTA and CDR2 FQGNSA. The CDR3 has 16 residues.

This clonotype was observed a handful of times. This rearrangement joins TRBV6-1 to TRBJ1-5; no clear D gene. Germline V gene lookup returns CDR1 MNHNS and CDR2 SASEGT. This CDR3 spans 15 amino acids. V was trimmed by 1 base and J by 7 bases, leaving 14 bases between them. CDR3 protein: CASSEESAGRQPQHF. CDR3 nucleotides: TGTGCCAGCAGTGAAGAATCAGCCGGCAGGCAGCCCCAGCATTTT.

The DNA of the CDR3 is TGTGCCAGCAGCACCACCGCTCCCACTGAAGCTTTCTTT. Amino acid sequence: CASSTTAPTEAFF. The J gene is TRBJ1-1, the V gene TRBV13, with D unresolved. Trimming removed 5 bases from V and 4 bases from J, with 11 bases in between. CDR1 and CDR2 (germline): PRHDT, FYEKMQ (reference sequence). The CDR3 loop spans 13 amino acids.

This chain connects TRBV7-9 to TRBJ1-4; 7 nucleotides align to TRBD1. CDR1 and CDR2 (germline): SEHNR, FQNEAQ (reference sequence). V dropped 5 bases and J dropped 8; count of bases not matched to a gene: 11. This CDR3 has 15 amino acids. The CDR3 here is CASSLREGRGEKLFF. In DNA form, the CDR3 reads TGTGCCAGCAGCCTCCGGGAAGGCAGGGGGGAAAAACTGTTTTTT. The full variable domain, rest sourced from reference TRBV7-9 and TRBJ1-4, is DTGVSQNPRHKITKRGQNVTFRCDPISEHNRLYWYRQTLGQGPEFLTYFQNEAQLEKSRLLSDRFSAERPKGSFSTLEIQRTEQGDSAMYLCASSLREGRGEKLFFGSGTQLSVL.

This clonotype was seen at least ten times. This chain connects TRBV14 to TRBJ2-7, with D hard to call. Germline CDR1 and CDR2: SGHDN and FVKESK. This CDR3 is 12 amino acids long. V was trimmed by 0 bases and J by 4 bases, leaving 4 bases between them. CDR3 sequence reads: CASSQDSYEQYF. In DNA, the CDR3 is TGTGCCAGCAGCCAAGATTCGTACGAGCAGTACTTC.

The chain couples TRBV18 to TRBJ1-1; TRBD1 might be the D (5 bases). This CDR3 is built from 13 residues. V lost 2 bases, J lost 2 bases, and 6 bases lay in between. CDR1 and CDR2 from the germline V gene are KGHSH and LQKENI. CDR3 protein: CASSPGANTEAFF. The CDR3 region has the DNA TGTGCCAGCTCACCAGGGGCCAACACTGAAGCTTTCTTT.

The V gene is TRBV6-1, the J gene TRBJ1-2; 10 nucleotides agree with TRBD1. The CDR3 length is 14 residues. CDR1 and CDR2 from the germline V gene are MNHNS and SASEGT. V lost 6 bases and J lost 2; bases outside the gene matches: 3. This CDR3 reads CASRGTGENYGYTF. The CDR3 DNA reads TGTGCCAGCAGAGGGACAGGGGAGAACTATGGCTACACCTTC.

The CDR3 nucleotides read TGCAGTGCTATAGAGACTCCCACGAAGCAGTTCTTC. This codes for CSAIETPTKQFF. This chain links TRBV20-1 with TRBJ2-1; D uncertain. Trimming removed 4 bases at V and 11 bases at J, with 15 bases between. The V gene's germline CDR1 is DFQATT and CDR2 SNEGSKA (reference sequence). CDR3 length: 12 amino acids.

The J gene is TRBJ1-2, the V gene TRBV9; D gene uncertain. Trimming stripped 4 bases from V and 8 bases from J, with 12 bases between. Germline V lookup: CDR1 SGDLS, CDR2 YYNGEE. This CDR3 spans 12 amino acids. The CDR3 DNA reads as TGTGCCAGCAGCAACCCCGGTGGGGGCTACACCTTC. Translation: CASSNPGGGYTF.

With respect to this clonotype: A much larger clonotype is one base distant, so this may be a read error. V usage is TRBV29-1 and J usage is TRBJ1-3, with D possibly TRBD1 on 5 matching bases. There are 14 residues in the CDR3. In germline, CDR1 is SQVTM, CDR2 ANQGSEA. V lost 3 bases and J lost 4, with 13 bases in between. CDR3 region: CSVDGGVIGNTIYF. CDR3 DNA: TGCAGCGTTGACGGGGGAGTAATCGGAAACACCATATATTTT.

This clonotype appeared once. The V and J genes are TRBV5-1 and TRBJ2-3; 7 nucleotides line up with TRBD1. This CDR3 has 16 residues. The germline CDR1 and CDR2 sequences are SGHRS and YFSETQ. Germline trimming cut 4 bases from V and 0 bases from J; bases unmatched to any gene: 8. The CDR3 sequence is CASSPWDRRSTDTQYF. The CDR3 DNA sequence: TGCGCCAGCAGCCCATGGGACAGAAGAAGCACAGATACGCAGTATTTT.

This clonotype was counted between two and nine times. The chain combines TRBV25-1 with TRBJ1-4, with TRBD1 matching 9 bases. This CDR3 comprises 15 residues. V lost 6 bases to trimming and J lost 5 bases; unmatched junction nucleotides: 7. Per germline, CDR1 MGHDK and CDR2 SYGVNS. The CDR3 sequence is CASSTGQGKNEKLFF. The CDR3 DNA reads TGTGCCAGCAGCACCGGACAGGGGAAAAATGAAAAACTGTTTTTT.

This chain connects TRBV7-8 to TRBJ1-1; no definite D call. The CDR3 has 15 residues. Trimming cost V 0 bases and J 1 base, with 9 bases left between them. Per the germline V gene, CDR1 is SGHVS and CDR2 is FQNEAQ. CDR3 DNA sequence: TGTGCCAGCAGCTTAGCGTCGATAGAGAACACTGAAGCTTTCTTT. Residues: CASSLASIENTEAFF.

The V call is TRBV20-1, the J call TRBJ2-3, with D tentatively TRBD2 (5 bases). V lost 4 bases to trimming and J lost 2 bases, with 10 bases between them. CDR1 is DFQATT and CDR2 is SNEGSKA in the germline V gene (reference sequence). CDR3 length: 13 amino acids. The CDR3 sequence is CSAISEVTDTQYF. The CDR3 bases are TGCAGTGCTATATCGGAGGTCACAGATACGCAGTATTTT.

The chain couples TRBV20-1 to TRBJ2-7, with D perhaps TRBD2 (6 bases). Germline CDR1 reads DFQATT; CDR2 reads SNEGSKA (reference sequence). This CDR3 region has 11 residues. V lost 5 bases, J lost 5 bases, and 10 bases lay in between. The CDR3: CSAREIDEQYF. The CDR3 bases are TGCAGTGCTCGGGAGATCGACGAGCAGTACTTC.

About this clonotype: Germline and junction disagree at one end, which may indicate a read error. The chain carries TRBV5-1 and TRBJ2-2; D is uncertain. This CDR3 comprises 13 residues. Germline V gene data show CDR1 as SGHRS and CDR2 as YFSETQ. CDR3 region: CASKQPNTGELFF. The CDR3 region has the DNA TGCGCTAGCAAACAACCGAACACCGGGGAGCTGTTTTTT.

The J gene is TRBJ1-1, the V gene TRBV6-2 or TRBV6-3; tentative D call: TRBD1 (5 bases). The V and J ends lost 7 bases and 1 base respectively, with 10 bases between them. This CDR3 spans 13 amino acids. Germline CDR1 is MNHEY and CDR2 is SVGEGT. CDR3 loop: CASKGVRNTEAFF. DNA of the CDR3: TGTGCCAGCAAAGGGGTGAGGAACACTGAAGCTTTCTTT.

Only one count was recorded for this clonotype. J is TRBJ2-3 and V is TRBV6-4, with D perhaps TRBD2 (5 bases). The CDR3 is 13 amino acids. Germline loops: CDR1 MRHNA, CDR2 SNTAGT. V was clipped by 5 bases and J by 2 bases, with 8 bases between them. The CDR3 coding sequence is TGTGCCAGCAGTTATCGGGACACAGATACGCAGTATTTT. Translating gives CASSYRDTDTQYF.

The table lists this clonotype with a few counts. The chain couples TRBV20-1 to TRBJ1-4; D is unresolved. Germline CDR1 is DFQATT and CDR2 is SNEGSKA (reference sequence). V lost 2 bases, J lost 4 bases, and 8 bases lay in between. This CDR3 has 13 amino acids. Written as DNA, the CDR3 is TGCAGTGCTAGACGGCCATTTAATGAAAAACTGTTTTTT. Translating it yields CSARRPFNEKLFF.

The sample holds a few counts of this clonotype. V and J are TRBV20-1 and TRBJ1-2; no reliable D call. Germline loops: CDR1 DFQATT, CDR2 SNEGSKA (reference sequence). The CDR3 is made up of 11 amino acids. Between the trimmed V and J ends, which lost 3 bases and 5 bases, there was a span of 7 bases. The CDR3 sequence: CSARNTYGYTF. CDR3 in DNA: TGCAGTGCTAGGAACACGTATGGCTACACCTTC.

CDR3 bases: TGCAGTGCTCAGTCACCGGGACTCTCGAATGAGCAGTTCTTC. Amino acids: CSAQSPGLSNEQFF. The rearrangement joins TRBV20-1 to TRBJ2-1; D may be TRBD2 (6 bases). The CDR3 totals 14 residues. Germline V gene lookup returns CDR1 DFQATT and CDR2 SNEGSKA (reference sequence). V shed 5 bases and J shed 7 bases, with 18 bases lying between them.

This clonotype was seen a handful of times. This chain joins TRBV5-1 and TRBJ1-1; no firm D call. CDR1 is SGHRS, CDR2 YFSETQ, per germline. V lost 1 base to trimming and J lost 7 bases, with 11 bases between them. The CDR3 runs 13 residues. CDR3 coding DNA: TGCGCCAGCAGCTTGCACCGATTAGGTGAAGCTTTCTTT. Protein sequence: CASSLHRLGEAFF.